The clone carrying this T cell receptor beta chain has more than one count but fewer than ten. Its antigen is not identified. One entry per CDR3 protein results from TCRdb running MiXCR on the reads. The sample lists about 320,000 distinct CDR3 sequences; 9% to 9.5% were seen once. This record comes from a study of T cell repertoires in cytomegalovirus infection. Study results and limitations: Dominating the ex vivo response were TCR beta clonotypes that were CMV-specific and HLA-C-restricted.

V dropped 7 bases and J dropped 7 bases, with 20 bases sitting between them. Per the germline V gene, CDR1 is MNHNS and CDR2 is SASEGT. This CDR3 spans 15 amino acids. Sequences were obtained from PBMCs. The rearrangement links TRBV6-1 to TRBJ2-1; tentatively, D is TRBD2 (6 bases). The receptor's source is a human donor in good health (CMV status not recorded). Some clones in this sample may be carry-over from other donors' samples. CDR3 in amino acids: CASKPGLLTGNEQFF. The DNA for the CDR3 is TGTGCCAGCAAGCCGGGACTGCTCACCGGGAATGAGCAGTTCTTC.